The rows below give T cell receptor beta chains drawn from one sample of a study of shared clonotypes between healthy human individuals. Here immunoSEQ multiplex PCR was the method, and the copy in TCRdb shows in-frame clones only, minus some. The sample has 2 million to 2.5 million clones, approximately 93% seen once. Sequences were obtained from naive CD4+ T cells from PBMCs. The receptors derive from a man between 18 and 35 years old in good health. Some clones in this sample may be carry-over from other donors' samples. The CDR3 runs from the conserved cysteine through the conserved F or W. The order of the fields is V gene, CDR3 length, D gene, clone size, J gene, CDR3 protein, CDR3 DNA. D genes are given only for firm matches. Expanded clones get a size class; other rows say once, few or many, or leave the size out.

V: TRBV29-1; length: 14; D: .; size: .; J: TRBJ1-1; CDR3: CSVGKGLLSSEAFF; DNA: TGCAGCGTTGGGAAGGGGCTTCTTAGCTCTGAAGCTTTCTTT
V: TRBV4-3; length: 13; D: .; size: .; J: TRBJ1-2; CDR3: CASSQGRGRGYTF; DNA: TGCGCCAGCAGCCAAGGCAGGGGCCGGGGCTACACCTTC
V: TRBV5-1; length: 15; D: .; size: .; J: TRBJ2-1; CDR3: CASSLAGQQHNEQFF; DNA: TGCGCCAGCAGCTTAGCGGGACAGCAACACAATGAGCAGTTCTTC
V: TRBV28; length: 16; D: .; size: .; J: TRBJ1-1; CDR3: CASSLLGDMENTEAFF; DNA: TGTGCCAGCAGTTTATTGGGCGATATGGAGAACACTGAAGCTTTCTTT
V: TRBV9; length: 18; D: .; size: .; J: TRBJ1-3; CDR3: CASSVGGTPVRAGNTIYF; DNA: TGTGCCAGCAGCGTAGGAGGAACTCCCGTGCGAGCTGGAAACACCATATATTTT
V: TRBV27; length: 15; D: .; size: once; J: TRBJ2-4; CDR3: CASKLDRLAKNIQYF; DNA: TGTGCCAGCAAACTGGACAGACTAGCCAAAAACATTCAGTACTTC
V: TRBV27; length: 13; D: .; size: .; J: TRBJ1-1; CDR3: CASRPDRDTEAFF; DNA: TGTGCCAGCAGACCCGACCGCGACACTGAAGCTTTCTTT
V: TRBV2; length: 13; D: TRBD1; size: .; J: TRBJ2-5; CDR3: CASSWDRQETQYF; DNA: TGTGCCAGCAGTTGGGACAGGCAAGAGACCCAGTACTTC
V: TRBV27; length: 12; D: .; size: .; J: TRBJ2-2; CDR3: CASSIAFGELFF; DNA: TGTGCCAGCAGTATAGCCTTCGGGGAGCTGTTTTTT
V: TRBV6-5; length: 11; D: .; size: .; J: TRBJ1-2; CDR3: CASERVGGYTF; DNA: TGTGCCAGCGAAAGGGTGGGAGGCTACACCTTC
V: TRBV10-3; length: 12; D: TRBD2; size: .; J: TRBJ2-7; CDR3: CASGGGFNEQYF; DNA: TGTGCCTCCGGGGGGGGTTTCAACGAGCAGTACTTC
V: TRBV5-8; length: 16; D: .; size: .; J: TRBJ1-5; CDR3: CASSQWTATRGQPQHF; DNA: TGTGCCAGCAGCCAATGGACGGCGACCCGGGGTCAGCCCCAGCATTTT
V: TRBV2; length: 13; D: .; size: .; J: TRBJ2-2; CDR3: CASSVVGGGELFF; DNA: TGTGCCAGCAGTGTAGTTGGGGGCGGGGAGCTGTTTTTT
V: TRBV28; length: 16; D: TRBD2; size: .; J: TRBJ2-3; CDR3: CASRLSGRAGTDTQYF; DNA: TGTGCCAGCAGGCTTAGCGGGAGGGCCGGCACAGATACGCAGTATTTT
V: TRBV7-2; length: 13; D: .; size: .; J: TRBJ2-1; CDR3: CASSPLKRNEQFF; DNA: TGTGCCAGCAGCCCCCTAAAGCGGAATGAGCAGTTCTTC
V: TRBV28; length: 16; D: TRBD1; size: .; J: TRBJ2-5; CDR3: CASSPSGTGGQETQYF; DNA: TGTGCCAGCAGTCCTTCCGGGACAGGGGGACAAGAGACCCAGTACTTC
V: TRBV2; length: 15; D: TRBD1; size: .; J: TRBJ1-5; CDR3: CASNDRQGNYQPQHF; DNA: TGTGCCAGCAACGATCGACAGGGAAACTATCAGCCCCAGCATTTT
V: TRBV5-1; length: 13; D: .; size: once; J: TRBJ1-4; CDR3: CASSQTGGEKLFF; DNA: TGCGCCAGCAGCCAAACCGGGGGCGAAAAACTGTTTTTT
V: TRBV9; length: 15; D: .; size: .; J: TRBJ1-1; CDR3: CASSAQSSLNTEAFF; DNA: TGTGCCAGCAGCGCGCAGTCCTCCCTGAACACTGAAGCTTTCTTT
V: TRBV9; length: 16; D: TRBD2; size: .; J: TRBJ2-7; CDR3: CASSVEPSGRIYEQYF; DNA: TGTGCCAGCAGCGTAGAGCCTAGCGGGAGGATCTACGAGCAGTACTTC
V: TRBV11-3; length: 18; D: .; size: .; J: TRBJ2-1; CDR3: CASSSGDYRDRSYNEQFF; DNA: TGTGCCAGCAGCTCAGGGGACTACCGGGACAGGTCCTACAATGAGCAGTTCTTC
V: TRBV5-1; length: 14; D: .; size: .; J: TRBJ2-3; CDR3: CASSLIKSTDTQYF; DNA: TGCGCCAGCAGCTTGATCAAGAGCACAGATACGCAGTATTTT
V: TRBV5-1; length: 14; D: TRBD2; size: .; J: TRBJ2-1; CDR3: CASSSTSGKLEQFF; DNA: TGCGCCAGCAGCTCTACTAGCGGGAAACTTGAGCAGTTCTTC
V: TRBV7-9; length: 12; D: .; size: few; J: TRBJ1-1; CDR3: CASSLIHTEAFF; DNA: TGTGCCAGCAGCTTAATTCACACTGAAGCTTTCTTT
V: TRBV7-3; length: 13; D: .; size: .; J: TRBJ2-5; CDR3: CASSPNRGETQYF; DNA: TGTGCCAGCAGCCCGAACCGTGGGGAGACCCAGTACTTC
V: TRBV20-1; length: 11; D: .; size: .; J: TRBJ2-3; CDR3: CSASPRDTQYF; DNA: TGCAGTGCTTCACCGAGAGATACGCAGTATTTT
V: TRBV15; length: 19; D: TRBD1; size: .; J: TRBJ2-1; CDR3: CATSRDWARSGTGDNEQFF; DNA: TGTGCCACCAGCAGAGATTGGGCCCGGAGCGGGACAGGGGACAATGAGCAGTTCTTC
V: TRBV11-2; length: 19; D: TRBD2; size: .; J: TRBJ2-1; CDR3: CASSLGPGGGLAGIYEQFF; DNA: TGTGCCAGCAGCTTGGGACCGGGGGGGGGACTAGCGGGAATCTATGAGCAGTTCTTC
V: TRBV5-1; length: 14; D: TRBD2; size: .; J: TRBJ2-5; CDR3: CASATSGYQETQYF; DNA: TGCGCCAGCGCCACTAGCGGGTACCAAGAGACCCAGTACTTC
V: TRBV18; length: 14; D: .; size: .; J: TRBJ1-5; CDR3: CASSPTGQNQPQHF; DNA: TGTGCCAGCTCACCTACAGGACAGAATCAGCCCCAGCATTTT
V: TRBV7-2; length: 13; D: .; size: .; J: TRBJ2-7; CDR3: CASSLPGSYEQYF; DNA: TGTGCCAGCAGCTTACCGGGATCCTACGAGCAGTACTTC
V: TRBV4-2; length: 17; D: .; size: .; J: TRBJ1-2; CDR3: CASSQRAAAGANYGYTF; DNA: TGTGCCAGCAGCCAACGGGCAGCCGCGGGCGCTAACTATGGCTACACCTTC
V: TRBV7-8; length: 14; D: .; size: .; J: TRBJ1-1; CDR3: CASSFSSPNTEAFF; DNA: TGTGCCAGCAGCTTTTCTTCCCCGAACACTGAAGCTTTCTTT
V: TRBV5-1; length: 15; D: .; size: .; J: TRBJ1-1; CDR3: CASSLVPRSDTEAFF; DNA: TGCGCCAGCAGCTTGGTACCAAGGTCGGACACTGAAGCTTTCTTT
V: TRBV9; length: 17; D: TRBD2; size: .; J: TRBJ2-1; CDR3: CASSVGGRTSGYNEQFF; DNA: TGTGCCAGCAGCGTGGGTGGAAGGACTAGCGGTTACAATGAGCAGTTCTTC
V: TRBV7-3; length: 16; D: TRBD2; size: .; J: TRBJ2-1; CDR3: CASSSRLAIRYNEQFF; DNA: TGTGCCAGCAGCTCGAGACTAGCGATACGATACAATGAGCAGTTCTTC
V: TRBV18; length: 15; D: .; size: .; J: TRBJ2-7; CDR3: CASSPGQTFLYEQYF; DNA: TGTGCCAGCTCACCAGGACAGACCTTCTTATACGAGCAGTACTTC
V: TRBV7-9; length: 14; D: .; size: .; J: TRBJ2-7; CDR3: CASSLAIGLNEQYF; DNA: TGTGCCAGCAGCTTGGCCATAGGACTCAACGAGCAGTACTTC
V: TRBV19; length: 13; D: .; size: .; J: TRBJ2-2; CDR3: CATLDKNTGELFF; DNA: TGTGCCACCTTAGACAAGAACACCGGGGAGCTGTTTTTT